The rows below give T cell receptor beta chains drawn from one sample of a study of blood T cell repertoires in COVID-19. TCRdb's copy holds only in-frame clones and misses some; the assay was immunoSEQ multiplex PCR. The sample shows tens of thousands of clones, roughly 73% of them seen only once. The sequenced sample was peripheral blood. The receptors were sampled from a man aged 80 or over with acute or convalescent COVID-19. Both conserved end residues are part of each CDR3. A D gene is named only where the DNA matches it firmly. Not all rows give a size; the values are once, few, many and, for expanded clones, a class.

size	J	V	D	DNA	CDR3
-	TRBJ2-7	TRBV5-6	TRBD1	TGTGCCAGCAGCCGCATAGGGACAGGGAGCTCCTACGAGCAGTACTTC	CASSRIGTGSSYEQYF
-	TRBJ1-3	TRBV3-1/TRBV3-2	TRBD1	TGTGCCAGCAGCTTGGACAGGAGCTCTGGAAACACCATATATTTT	CASSLDRSSGNTIYF
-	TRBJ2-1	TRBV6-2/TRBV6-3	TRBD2	TGTGCCAGCAGTAGATCCGGGACTAGGGGATTCAATGAGCAGTTCTTC	CASSRSGTRGFNEQFF
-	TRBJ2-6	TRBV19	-	TGTGCCAGTAGTATAGACTCCTCTGGGGCCAACGTCCTGACTTTC	CASSIDSSGANVLTF
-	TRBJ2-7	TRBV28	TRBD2	TGTGCCAGCAGCCCCTCCCCGGGACTAGGATCTTCAGCCTACGAGCAGTACTTC	CASSPSPGLGSSAYEQYF
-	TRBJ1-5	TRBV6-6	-	TGTGCCAGCACCTTCGGGGGAGGCAATCAGCCCCAGCATTTT	CASTFGGGNQPQHF
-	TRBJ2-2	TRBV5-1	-	TGCGCCAGCATGGGGGCCAACACCGGGGAGCTGTTTTTT	CASMGANTGELFF
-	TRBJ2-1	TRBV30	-	TGTGCCCTGATGGGGAGCTCACGGGTCTATGAGCAGTTCTTC	CALMGSSRVYEQFF
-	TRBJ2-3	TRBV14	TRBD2	TGTGCCAGCAGCCAAGCCAGCGGGGCCAACACAGATACGCAGTATTTT	CASSQASGANTDTQYF
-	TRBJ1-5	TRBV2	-	TGTGCCAGCGGGGGGGGGACTTTCAATCAGCCCCAGCATTTT	CASGGGTFNQPQHF
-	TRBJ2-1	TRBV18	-	TGTGCCAGCTCACTTCAAGGGGCGACCTACAATGAGCAGTTCTTC	CASSLQGATYNEQFF
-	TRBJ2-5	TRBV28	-	TGTGCCAGCAGTTTAGGGGGCTCTCAAGAGACCCAGTACTTC	CASSLGGSQETQYF
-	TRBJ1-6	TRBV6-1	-	TGTGCCAGCAGTGAGGTGGCCCCCCATTCACCCCTCCACTTT	CASSEVAPHSPLHF
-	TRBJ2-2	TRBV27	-	TGTGCCAGCAGTTTAACCTTCCGGGGACAAGCCGGTACCACACCGAACACCGGGGAGCTGTTTTTT	CASSLTFRGQAGTTPNTGELFF
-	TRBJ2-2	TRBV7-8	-	TGTGCCAGCAGCCCACTTAGCGGTAACACCGGGGAGCTGTTTTTT	CASSPLSGNTGELFF
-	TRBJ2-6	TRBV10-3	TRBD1	TGTGCCATCAGTCGGACAGGGGTTCTCTCTGGGGCCAACGTCCTGACTTTC	CAISRTGVLSGANVLTF
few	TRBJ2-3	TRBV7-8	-	TGTGCCAGCAGCTTGGGGGCCATGGATACGCAGTATTTT	CASSLGAMDTQYF
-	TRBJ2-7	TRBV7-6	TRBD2	TGTGCCAGCAGCCCCCTACGGCTAGCGGGTGGACTCGAGCAGTACTTC	CASSPLRLAGGLEQYF
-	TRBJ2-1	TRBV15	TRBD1	TGTGCCACCAGCCGGACAGGGGAATCCTACAATGAGCAGTTCTTC	CATSRTGESYNEQFF
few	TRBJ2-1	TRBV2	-	TGTGCCAGCAGTGAACTAGCATACAATGAGCAGTTCTTC	CASSELAYNEQFF
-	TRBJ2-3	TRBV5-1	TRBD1	TGCGCCAGCAGGTTTGCTCCAGGGGGAAGGGCAGATACGCAGTATTTT	CASRFAPGGRADTQYF
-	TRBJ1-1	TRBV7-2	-	TGTGCCAGCCAAAGAGGGTCCCCCACTGAAGCTTTCTTT	CASQRGSPTEAFF
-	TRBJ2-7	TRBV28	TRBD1	TGTGCCAGCAGCCGGACAGGGTACGGGGGCTACGAGCAGTACTTC	CASSRTGYGGYEQYF
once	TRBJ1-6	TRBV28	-	TGTGCCAGCACCAGGGCGAATAATTCACCCCTCCACTTT	CASTRANNSPLHF
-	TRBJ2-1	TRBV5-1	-	TGCGCCAGCAGCCCGTCGGGGAACAGGGACCGCAATGAGCAGTTCTTC	CASSPSGNRDRNEQFF
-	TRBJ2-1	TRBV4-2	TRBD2	TGTGCCAGCAGCCTATTAGCGGGAGGGCCGAATGAGCAGTTCTTC	CASSLLAGGPNEQFF
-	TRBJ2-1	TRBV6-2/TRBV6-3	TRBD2	TGTGCCAGCAGTCCCCCGGGCGGGAGGGACAATGAGCAGTTCTTC	CASSPPGGRDNEQFF
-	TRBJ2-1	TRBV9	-	TGTGCCAGCAGCGGCTCCCGGGGGCTAGCGGTAAACAATGAGCAGTTCTTC	CASSGSRGLAVNNEQFF
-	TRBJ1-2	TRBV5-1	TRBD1	TGCGCCAGCAGCCCTACAGGGGAGAGTGGCTACACCTTC	CASSPTGESGYTF
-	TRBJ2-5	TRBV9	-	TGTGCCAGCAGCGTAGGGGGCGGGAACCTCCCAGAGACCCAGTACTTC	CASSVGGGNLPETQYF
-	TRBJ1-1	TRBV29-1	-	TGCAGCGCTAACTCCGGACAGCTTCCTGAAGCTTTCTTT	CSANSGQLPEAFF
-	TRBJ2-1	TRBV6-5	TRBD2	TGTGCCAGCAGCCACCCCAGCGGGAGTTACAATGAGCAGTTCTTC	CASSHPSGSYNEQFF
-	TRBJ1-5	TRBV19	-	TGTGCCAGTAGTATCCGACAGTATAATCAGCCCCAGCATTTT	CASSIRQYNQPQHF
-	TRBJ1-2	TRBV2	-	TGTGCCAGCAAGGGAGGGACTAACTATGGCTACACCTTC	CASKGGTNYGYTF
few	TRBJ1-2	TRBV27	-	TGTGCCAGCAGTTCCCAGGGGAGAGGTAGTGGCTACACCTTC	CASSSQGRGSGYTF
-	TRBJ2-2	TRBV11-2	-	TGTGCCAGCAGCGCCTTTACAGGGACCGGGGAGCTGTTTTTT	CASSAFTGTGELFF
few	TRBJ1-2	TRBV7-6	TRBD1	TGTGCCAGCAAGGCCGGGACAGGGGCCGGCTACACCTTC	CASKAGTGAGYTF
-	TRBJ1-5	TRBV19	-	TGTGCCAGTAGTATAGGTCAGGTGTTGGTACCCCAGCATTTT	CASSIGQVLVPQHF
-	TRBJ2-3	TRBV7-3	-	TGTGCCAGCAGCTTAAGGAGAGCAGATACGCAGTATTTT	CASSLRRADTQYF
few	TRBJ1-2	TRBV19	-	TGTGCCAGTAGTCAGGGACTTTCTAGGATTGTTCGAAACTATGGCTACACCTTC	CASSQGLSRIVRNYGYTF
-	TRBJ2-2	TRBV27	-	TGTGCCAGCAGTGCTCTGGGCCATATTGTCGGGGAGCTGTTTTTT	CASSALGHIVGELFF
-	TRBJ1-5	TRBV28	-	TGTGCCAGCAATAGCAGGAGGGCCCAGCATTTT	CASNSRRAQHF
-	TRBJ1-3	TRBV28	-	TGTGCCAGCAGTTTTTTGCAGGGTTCAAGGGCGTCTGGAAACACCATATATTTT	CASSFLQGSRASGNTIYF
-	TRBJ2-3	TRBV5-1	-	TGCGCCAGCAGCTTTCAAACGGGAGCTAGCACAGATACGCAGTATTTT	CASSFQTGASTDTQYF
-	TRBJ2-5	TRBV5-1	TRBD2	TGCGCCAGCAGCCCCGATGGAGCGGGAGGGAGGGCCCAGTACTTC	CASSPDGAGGRAQYF
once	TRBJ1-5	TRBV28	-	TGTGCCAGCAGTTATAGCCGGCCCCAGCATTTT	CASSYSRPQHF
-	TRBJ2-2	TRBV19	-	TGTGCCAGTAGTATTTCCTCGATTGAGGGGGAGCTGTTTTTT	CASSISSIEGELFF
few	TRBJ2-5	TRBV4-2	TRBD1	TGTGCCAGCAGCACAGGGGGGCAAGAGACCCAGTACTTC	CASSTGGQETQYF
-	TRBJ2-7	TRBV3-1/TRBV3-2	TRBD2	TGTGCCAGCAGCCGATGGGGACTAGCGGGAGGAAACGAGCAGTACTTC	CASSRWGLAGGNEQYF
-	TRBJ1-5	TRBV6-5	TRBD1	TGTGCCAGCACCGGGACAGACAATCAGCCCCAGCATTTT	CASTGTDNQPQHF
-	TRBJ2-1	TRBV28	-	TGTGCCAGCAGTTTGCTATTGGGCAGGTCCAATGAGCAGTTCTTC	CASSLLLGRSNEQFF
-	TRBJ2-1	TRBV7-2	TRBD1	TGTGCCAGCAGACCTCAGGGGGTCTCCTACAATGAGCAGTTCTTC	CASRPQGVSYNEQFF
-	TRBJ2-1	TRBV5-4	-	TGTGCCAGCAGCTTACCCGGGGTCTCCTACAATGAGCAGTTCTTC	CASSLPGVSYNEQFF
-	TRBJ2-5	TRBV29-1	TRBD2	TGCAGCGGGACTAGCGAGAGGGGGACCCAGTACTTC	CSGTSERGTQYF
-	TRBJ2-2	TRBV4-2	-	TGTGCCAGCAGCCAAGTGGACAGAGGCACCGGGGAGCTGTTTTTT	CASSQVDRGTGELFF
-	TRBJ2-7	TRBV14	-	TGTGCCAGCAGCCAAGCATTAGGCAGGTCGGGGGAGCAGTACTTC	CASSQALGRSGEQYF
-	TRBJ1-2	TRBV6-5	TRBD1	TGTGCCAGCAGTACCCAGGACAGGGCTAGCTATGGCTACACCTTC	CASSTQDRASYGYTF
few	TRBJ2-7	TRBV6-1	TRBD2	TGTGCCAGCAGTGAGAGAGGCGGGAGGTGGGTCTACGAGCAGTACTTC	CASSERGGRWVYEQYF
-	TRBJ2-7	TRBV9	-	TGTGCCAGCAGCGCACAGGGCCACGAGCAGTACTTC	CASSAQGHEQYF